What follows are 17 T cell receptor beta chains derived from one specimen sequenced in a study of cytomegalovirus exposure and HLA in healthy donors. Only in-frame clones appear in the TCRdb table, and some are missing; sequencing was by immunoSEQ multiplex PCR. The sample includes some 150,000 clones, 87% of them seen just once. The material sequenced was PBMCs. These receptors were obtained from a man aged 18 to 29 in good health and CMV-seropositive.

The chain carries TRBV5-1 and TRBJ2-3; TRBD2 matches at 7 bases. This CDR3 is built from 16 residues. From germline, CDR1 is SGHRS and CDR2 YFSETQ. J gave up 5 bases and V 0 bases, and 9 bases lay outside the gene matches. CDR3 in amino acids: CASSLAGGIQGDTQYF. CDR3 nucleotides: TGCGCCAGCAGCTTGGCCGGGGGGATTCAGGGAGATACGCAGTATTTT.

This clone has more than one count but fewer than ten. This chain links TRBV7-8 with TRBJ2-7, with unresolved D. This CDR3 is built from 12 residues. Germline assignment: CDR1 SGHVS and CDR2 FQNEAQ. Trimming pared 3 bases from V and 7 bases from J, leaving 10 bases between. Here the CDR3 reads CASSFSSREQYF. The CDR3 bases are TGTGCCAGCAGCTTCAGTTCGCGGGAGCAGTACTTC. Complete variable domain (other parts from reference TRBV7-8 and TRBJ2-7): GAGVSQSPRYKVAKRGQDVALRCDPISGHVSLFWYQQALGQGPEFLTYFQNEAQLDKSGLPSDRFFAERPEGSVSTLKIQRTQQEDSAVYLCASSFSSREQYFGPGTRLTVT.

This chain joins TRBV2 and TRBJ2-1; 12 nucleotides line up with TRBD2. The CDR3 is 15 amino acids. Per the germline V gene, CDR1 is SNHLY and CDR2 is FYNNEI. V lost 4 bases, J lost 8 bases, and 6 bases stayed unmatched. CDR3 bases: TGTGCCAGCAGTGTTCTAGCGGGGGGGCTTGATGAGCAGTTCTTC. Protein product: CASSVLAGGLDEQFF.

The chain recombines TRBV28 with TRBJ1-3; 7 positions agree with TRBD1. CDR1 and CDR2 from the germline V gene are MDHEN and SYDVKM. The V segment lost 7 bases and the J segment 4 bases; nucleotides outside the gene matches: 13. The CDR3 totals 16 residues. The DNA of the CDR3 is TGTGCCAGCAATAGGGACAGTCTTTGGCCCGGAAACACCATATATTTT. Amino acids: CASNRDSLWPGNTIYF.

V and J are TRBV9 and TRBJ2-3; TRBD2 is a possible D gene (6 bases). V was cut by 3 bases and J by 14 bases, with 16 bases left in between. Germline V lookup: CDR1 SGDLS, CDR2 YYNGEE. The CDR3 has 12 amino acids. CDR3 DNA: TGTGCCAGCAGCGATGTGGCGGGGTTAAGGTATTTT. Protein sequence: CASSDVAGLRYF.

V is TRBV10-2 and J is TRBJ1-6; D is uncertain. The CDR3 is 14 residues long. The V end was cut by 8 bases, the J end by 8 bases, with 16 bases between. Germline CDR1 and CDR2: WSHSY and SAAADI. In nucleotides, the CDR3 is TGCGCCAGCGTGGGAGGAGCGAGTGATTCACCCCTCCACTTT. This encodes CASVGGASDSPLHF.

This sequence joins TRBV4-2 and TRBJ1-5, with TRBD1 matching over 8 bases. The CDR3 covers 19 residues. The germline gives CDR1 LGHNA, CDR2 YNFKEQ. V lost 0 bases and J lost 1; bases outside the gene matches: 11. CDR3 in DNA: TGTGCCAGCAGCCAAGAATTCAGATACAGGGGGATAAGCAATCAGCCCCAGCATTTT. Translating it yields CASSQEFRYRGISNQPQHF.

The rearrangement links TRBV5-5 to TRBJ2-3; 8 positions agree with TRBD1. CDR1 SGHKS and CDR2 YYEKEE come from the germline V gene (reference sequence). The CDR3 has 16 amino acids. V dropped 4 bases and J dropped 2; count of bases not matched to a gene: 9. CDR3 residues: CASSQTGGRVTDTQYF. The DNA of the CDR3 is TGTGCCAGCAGCCAAACAGGGGGGAGAGTCACAGATACGCAGTATTTT.

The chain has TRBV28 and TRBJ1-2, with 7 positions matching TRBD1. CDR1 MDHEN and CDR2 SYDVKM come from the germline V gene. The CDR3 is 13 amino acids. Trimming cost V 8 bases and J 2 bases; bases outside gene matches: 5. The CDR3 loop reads CASRQGENYGYTF. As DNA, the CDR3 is TGTGCCAGCCGACAGGGTGAAAACTATGGCTACACCTTC.

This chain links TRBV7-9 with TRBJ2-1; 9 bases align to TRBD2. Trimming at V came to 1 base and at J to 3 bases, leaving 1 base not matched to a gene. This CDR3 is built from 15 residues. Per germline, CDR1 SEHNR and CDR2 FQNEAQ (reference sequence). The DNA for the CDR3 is TGTGCCAGCAGCTTAGGGCGGGGGGGCTACAATGAGCAGTTCTTC. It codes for CASSLGRGGYNEQFF. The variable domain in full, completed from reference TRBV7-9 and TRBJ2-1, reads DTGVSQNPRHKITKRGQNVTFRCDPISEHNRLYWYRQTLGQGPEFLTYFQNEAQLEKSRLLSDRFSAERPKGSFSTLEIQRTEQGDSAMYLCASSLGRGGYNEQFFGPGTRLTVL.

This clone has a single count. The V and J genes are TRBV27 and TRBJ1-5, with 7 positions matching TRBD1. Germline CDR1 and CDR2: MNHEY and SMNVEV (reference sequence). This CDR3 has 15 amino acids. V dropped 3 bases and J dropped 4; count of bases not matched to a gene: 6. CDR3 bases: TGTGCCAGCAGTTTTGGTTCAGGGGGTAATCAGCCCCAGCATTTT. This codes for CASSFGSGGNQPQHF.

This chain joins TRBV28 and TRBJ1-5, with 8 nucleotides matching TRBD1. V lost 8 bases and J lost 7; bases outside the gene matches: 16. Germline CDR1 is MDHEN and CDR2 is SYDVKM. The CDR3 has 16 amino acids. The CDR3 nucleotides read TGTGCCAGCTATCCTGCACTGGGACAGGCCAAACAGCCCCAGCATTTT. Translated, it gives CASYPALGQAKQPQHF.

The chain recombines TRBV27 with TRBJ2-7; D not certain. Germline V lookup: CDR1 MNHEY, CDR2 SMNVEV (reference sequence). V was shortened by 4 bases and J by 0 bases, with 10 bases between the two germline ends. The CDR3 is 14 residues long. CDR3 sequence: CASSWAGSSYEQYF. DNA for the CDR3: TGTGCCAGCAGTTGGGCTGGAAGCTCCTACGAGCAGTACTTC.

CDR3 coding DNA: TGTGCCAGCAGCCACATCGGGCAGCCCCAGCATTTT. Translation: CASSHIGQPQHF. V usage is TRBV11-2 and J usage is TRBJ1-5; no reliable D call. The ends were cut back, 5 bases at V and 7 bases at J, with 9 bases in the middle. Germline CDR1 is SGHAT and CDR2 is FQNNGV. CDR3 size: 12 residues.

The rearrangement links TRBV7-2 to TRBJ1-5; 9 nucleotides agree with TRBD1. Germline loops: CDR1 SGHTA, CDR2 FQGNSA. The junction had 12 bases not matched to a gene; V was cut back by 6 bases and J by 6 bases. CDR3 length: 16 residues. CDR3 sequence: CASRIAGTGPGQPQHF. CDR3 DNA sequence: TGTGCCAGCAGGATCGCCGGGACAGGGCCCGGTCAGCCCCAGCATTTT.

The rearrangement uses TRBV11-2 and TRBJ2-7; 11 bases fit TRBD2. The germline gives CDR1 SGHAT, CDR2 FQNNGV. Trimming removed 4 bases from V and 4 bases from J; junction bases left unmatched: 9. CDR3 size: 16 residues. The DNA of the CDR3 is TGTGCCAGCAGCTCCACCACTAGCGGGAGTGGTTACGAGCAGTACTTC. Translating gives CASSSTTSGSGYEQYF.

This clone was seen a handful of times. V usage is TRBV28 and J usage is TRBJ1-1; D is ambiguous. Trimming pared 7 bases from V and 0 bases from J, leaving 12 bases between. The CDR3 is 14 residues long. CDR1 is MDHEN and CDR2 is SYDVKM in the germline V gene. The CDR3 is CASTLGRVNTEAFF. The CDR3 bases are TGTGCCAGCACCCTGGGGAGAGTGAACACTGAAGCTTTCTTT.